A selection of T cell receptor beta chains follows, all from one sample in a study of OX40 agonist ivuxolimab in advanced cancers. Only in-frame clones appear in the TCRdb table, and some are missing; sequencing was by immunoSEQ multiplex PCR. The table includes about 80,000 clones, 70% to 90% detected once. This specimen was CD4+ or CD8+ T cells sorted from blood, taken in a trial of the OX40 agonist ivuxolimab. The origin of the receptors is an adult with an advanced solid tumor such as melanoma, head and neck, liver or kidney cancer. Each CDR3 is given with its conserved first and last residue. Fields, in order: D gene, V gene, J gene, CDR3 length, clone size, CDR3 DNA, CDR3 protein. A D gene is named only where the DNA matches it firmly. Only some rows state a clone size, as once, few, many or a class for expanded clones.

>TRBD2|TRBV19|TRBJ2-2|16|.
TGTGCCAGTATTAAACGGGGGGACGCGAACACCGGGGAGCTGTTTTTT
CASIKRGDANTGELFF
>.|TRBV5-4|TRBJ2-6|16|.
TGTGCCAGCAGCTTGGCGGGGCAGAGGGGGGCCAACGTCCTGACTTTC
CASSLAGQRGANVLTF
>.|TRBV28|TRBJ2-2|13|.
TGTGCCAGCAGTTTACTAGGGACCGGGGAGCTGTTTTTT
CASSLLGTGELFF
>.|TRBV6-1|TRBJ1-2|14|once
TGTGCCAGCAGGACAGTAAAATCTAACTATGGCTACACCTTC
CASRTVKSNYGYTF
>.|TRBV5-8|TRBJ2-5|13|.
TGTGCCAGCAGCCCATCCCGCGAGGGGACCCAGTACTTC
CASSPSREGTQYF
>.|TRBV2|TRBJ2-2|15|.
TGTGCCAGCAGCCGGACGGGGCGGAACACCGGGGAGCTGTTTTTT
CASSRTGRNTGELFF
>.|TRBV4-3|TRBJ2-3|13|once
TGCGCCAGCAGCCAAAGTCGGCCAGATACGCAGTATTTT
CASSQSRPDTQYF
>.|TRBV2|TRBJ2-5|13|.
TGTGCCAGCAGTGAGGACCAGCACCAGACCCAGTACTTC
CASSEDQHQTQYF
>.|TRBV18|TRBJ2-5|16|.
TGTGCCAGCTCCAAAGGGGCGGGCAGGACGAGAGAGACCCAGTACTTC
CASSKGAGRTRETQYF
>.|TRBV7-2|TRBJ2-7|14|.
TGTGCCAGCAGCTTACGGGCAGAGACCTACGAGCAGTACTTC
CASSLRAETYEQYF
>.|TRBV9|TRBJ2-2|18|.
TGTGCCAGCAGCGTCTCCCCCGGGGACCTCCAAGTAGGCCGGGAGCTGTTTTTT
CASSVSPGDLQVGRELFF
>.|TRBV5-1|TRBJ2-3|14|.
TGCGCCAGCAGCTTACGGGTGAGGACAGATACGCAGTATTTT
CASSLRVRTDTQYF